Below, one TCR beta chain is given with its context. The data are from a study of blood T cell repertoires in COVID-19. Study overall: Samples taken during acute and convalescent COVID-19 were collected in the United States, Italy and Spain.

Sequenced by immunoSEQ multiplex PCR; TCRdb stores in-frame clones only, minus some. The profile shows roughly 81,000 clones, around 82% of them singletons. This CDR3 has 17 residues. After removal of 7 bases from V and 3 bases from J, the junction contained 16 bases not matched to a gene. Germline assignment: CDR1 MDHEN and CDR2 SYDVKM. This sequence joins TRBV28 and TRBJ2-7; 9 positions agree with TRBD1. Specimen: peripheral blood. The clonotype was recovered from a woman aged 80 or older with COVID-19, enrolled during active disease. CDR3 amino acids: CASTSPGQGRKGYEQYF. The CDR3, as DNA: TGTGCCAGCACCTCGCCGGGACAGGGCAGGAAGGGCTACGAGCAGTACTTC.